The clone carrying this T cell receptor beta chain appeared a few times. No antigen is known for it. This sample was taken from a study of T-cell memory formation after mild COVID-19. Study observations and caveats: Contracting clones from day 15 to 85 had balanced CD4/CD8; later expanders favoured CD4+.

Trimming pared 4 bases from V and 5 bases from J, leaving 10 bases between. There are 13 residues in the CDR3. Germline values: CDR1 MNHNS, CDR2 SASEGT. In TCRdb, the 5' RACE reads were re-called with MiXCR into one record per CDR3 protein. The sample has roughly 170,000 distinct CDR3 sequences; approximately 17% are singletons. Sequencing input: PBMCs or a T cell subset sorted from them (not recorded which). V gene TRBV6-1 combines with J gene TRBJ2-3; no reliable D call. This receptor was obtained from a man aged 18-30 years who had mild COVID-19 (a few samples of this study predate the infection). Cell type and time point are not known. CDR3 protein: CASSVAAVDTQYF. The CDR3 DNA reads TGTGCCAGCAGTGTGGCGGCGGTAGATACGCAGTATTTT.